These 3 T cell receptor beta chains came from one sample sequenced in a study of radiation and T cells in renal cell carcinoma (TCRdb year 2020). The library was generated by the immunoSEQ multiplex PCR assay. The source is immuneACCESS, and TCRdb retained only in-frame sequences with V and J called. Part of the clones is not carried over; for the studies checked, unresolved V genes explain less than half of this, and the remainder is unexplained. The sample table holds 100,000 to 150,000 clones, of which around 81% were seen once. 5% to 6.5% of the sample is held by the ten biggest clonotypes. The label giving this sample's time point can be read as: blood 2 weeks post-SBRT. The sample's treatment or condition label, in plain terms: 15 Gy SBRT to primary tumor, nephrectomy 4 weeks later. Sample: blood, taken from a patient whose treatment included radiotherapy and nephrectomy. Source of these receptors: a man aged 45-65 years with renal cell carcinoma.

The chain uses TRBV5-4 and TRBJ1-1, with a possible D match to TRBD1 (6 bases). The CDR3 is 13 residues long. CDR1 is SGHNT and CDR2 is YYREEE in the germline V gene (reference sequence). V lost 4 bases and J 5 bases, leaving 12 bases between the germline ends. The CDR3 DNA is TGTGCCAGCAGCAAATCCGGACAGACTGAAGCTTTCTTT. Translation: CASSKSGQTEAFF.

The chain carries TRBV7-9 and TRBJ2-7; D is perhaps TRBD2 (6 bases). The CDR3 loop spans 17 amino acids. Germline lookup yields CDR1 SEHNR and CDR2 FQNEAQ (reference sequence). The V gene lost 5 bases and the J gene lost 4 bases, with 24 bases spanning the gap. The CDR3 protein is CASSATGPGPRGYEQYF. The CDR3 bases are TGTGCCAGCAGCGCGACGGGGCCGGGGCCCCGGGGGTACGAGCAGTACTTC.

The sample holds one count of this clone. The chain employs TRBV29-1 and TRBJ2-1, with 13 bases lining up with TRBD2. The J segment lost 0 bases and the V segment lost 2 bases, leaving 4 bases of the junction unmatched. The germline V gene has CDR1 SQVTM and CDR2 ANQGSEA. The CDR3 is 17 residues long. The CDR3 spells CSVEKGLAGSSYNEQFF. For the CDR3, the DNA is TGCAGCGTTGAAAAGGGACTAGCGGGAAGCTCCTACAATGAGCAGTTCTTC.